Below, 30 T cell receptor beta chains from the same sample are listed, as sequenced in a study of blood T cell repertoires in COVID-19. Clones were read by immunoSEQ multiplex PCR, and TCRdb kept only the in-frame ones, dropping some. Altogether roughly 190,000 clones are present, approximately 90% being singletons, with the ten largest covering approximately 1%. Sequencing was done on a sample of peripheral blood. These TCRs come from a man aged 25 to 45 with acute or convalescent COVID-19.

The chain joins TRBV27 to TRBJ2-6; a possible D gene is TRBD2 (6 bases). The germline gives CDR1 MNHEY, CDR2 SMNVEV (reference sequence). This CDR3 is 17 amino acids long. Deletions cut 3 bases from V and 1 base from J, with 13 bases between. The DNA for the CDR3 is TGTGCCAGCAGTTTTTTGGGACTCTCGTCTGGGGCCAACGTCCTGACTTTC. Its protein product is CASSFLGLSSGANVLTF.

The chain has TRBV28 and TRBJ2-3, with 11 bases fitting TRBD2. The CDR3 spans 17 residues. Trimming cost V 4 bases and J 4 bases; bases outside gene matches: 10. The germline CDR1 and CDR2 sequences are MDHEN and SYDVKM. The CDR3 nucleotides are TGTGCCAGCAGTTGGGTAGCGGGAGGGGGATACGCAGATACGCAGTATTTT. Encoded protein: CASSWVAGGGYADTQYF.

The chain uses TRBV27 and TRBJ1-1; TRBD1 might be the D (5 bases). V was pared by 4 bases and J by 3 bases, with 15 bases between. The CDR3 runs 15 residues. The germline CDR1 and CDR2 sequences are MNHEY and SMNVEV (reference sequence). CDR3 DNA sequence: TGTGCCAGCAGTTCAACAGGTTTTCGGCACACTGAAGCTTTCTTT. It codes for CASSSTGFRHTEAFF.

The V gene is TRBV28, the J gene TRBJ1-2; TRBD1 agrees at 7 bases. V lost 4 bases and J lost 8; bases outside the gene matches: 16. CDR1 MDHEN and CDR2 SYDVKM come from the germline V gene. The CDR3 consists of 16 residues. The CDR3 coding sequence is TGTGCCAGCAGTTCTAACTCGGGACAGCCGGAAACGGGCTACACCTTC. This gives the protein CASSSNSGQPETGYTF.

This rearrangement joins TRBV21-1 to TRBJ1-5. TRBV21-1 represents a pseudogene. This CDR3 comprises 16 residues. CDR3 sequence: CASAGAGDSSNQPQHF. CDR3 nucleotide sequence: TGTGCCAGCGCCGGTGCGGGTGATTCTAGCAATCAGCCCCAGCATTTT.

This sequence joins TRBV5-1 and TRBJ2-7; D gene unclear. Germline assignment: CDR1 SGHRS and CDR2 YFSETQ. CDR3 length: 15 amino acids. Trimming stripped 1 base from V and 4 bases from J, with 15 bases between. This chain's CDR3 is CASSLIGVSSYEQYF. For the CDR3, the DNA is TGCGCCAGCAGCTTGATAGGAGTCAGTTCTTACGAGCAGTACTTC.

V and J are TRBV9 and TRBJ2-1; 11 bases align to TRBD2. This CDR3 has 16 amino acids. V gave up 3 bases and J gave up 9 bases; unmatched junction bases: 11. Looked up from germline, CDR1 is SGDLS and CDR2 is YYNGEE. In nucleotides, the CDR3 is TGTGCCAGCAGCGCTAATAGCGGGAGGGCCTTGGGTGAGCAGTTCTTC. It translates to CASSANSGRALGEQFF.

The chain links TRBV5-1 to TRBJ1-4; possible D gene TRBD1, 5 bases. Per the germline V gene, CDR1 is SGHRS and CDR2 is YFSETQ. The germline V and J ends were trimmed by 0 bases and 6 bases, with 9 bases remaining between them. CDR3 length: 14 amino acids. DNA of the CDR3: TGCGCCAGCAGCTTGGCTCCGGGGGATGAAAAACTGTTTTTT. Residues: CASSLAPGDEKLFF.

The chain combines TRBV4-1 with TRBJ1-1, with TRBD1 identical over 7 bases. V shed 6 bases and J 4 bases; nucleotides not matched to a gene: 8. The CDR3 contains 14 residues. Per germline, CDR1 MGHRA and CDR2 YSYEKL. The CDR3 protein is CASRMPGGSTEAFF. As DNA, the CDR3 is TGCGCCAGCAGGATGCCAGGGGGGAGCACTGAAGCTTTCTTT.

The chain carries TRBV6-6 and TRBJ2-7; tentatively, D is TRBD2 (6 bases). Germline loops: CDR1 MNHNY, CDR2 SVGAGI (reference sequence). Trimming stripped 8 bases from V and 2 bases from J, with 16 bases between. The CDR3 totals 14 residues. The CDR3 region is CASGRGPPTYEQYF. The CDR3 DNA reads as TGTGCCAGCGGGCGGGGACCGCCGACCTACGAGCAGTACTTC.

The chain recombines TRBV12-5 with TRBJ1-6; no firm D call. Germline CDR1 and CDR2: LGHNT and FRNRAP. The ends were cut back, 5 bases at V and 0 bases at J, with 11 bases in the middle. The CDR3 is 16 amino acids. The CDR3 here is CASGPLEGSYNSPLHF. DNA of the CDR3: TGTGCTAGTGGTCCCCTCGAGGGCTCCTATAATTCACCCCTCCACTTT.

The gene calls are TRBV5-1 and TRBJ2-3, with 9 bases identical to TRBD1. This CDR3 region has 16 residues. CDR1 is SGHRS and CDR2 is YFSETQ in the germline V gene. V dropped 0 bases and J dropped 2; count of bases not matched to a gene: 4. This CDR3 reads CASSLGGQGNTDTQYF. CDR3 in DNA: TGCGCCAGCAGCTTGGGGGGACAGGGAAACACAGATACGCAGTATTTT.

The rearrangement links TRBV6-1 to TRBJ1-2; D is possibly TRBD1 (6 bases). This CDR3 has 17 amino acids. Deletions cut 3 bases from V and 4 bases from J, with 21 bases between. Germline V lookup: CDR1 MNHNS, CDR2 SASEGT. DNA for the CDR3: TGTGCCAGCAGTGAGGGAGATAGCTTTATCAGGGGCTATGGCTACACCTTC. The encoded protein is CASSEGDSFIRGYGYTF.

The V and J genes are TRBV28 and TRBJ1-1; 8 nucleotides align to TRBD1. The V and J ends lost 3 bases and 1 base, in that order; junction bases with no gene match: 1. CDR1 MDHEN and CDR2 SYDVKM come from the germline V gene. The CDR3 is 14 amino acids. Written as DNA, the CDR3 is TGTGCCAGCAGTTTCAGGGGGCCGAACACTGAAGCTTTCTTT. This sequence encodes CASSFRGPNTEAFF.

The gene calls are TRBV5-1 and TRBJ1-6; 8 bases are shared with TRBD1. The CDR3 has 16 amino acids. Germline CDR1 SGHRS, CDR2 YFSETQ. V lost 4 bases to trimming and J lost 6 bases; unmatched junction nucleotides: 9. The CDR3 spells CASSRGTGLPNSPLHF. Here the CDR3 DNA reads TGCGCCAGCAGCCGGGGGACAGGCTTACCTAATTCACCCCTCCACTTT.

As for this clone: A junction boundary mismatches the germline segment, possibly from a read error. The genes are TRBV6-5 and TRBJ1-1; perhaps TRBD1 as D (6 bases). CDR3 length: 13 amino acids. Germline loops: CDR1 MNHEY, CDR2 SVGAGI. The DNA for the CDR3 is TGCCTATCGTCACAGGGCGTAGGCACTGAAGCTTTCTTT. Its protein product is CLSSQGVGTEAFF.

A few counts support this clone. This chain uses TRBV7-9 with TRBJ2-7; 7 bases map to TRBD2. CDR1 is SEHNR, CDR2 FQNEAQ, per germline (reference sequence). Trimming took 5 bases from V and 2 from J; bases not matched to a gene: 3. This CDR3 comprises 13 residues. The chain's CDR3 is CASSISGTYEQYF. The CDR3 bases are TGTGCCAGCAGCATCAGCGGGACCTACGAGCAGTACTTC.

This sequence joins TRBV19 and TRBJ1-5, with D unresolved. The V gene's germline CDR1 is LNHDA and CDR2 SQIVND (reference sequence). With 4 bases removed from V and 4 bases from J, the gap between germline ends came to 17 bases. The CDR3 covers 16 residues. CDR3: CASSRSPPGYNQPQHF. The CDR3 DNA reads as TGTGCCAGTAGTAGATCGCCCCCGGGTTATAATCAGCCCCAGCATTTT. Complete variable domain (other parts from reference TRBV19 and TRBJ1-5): DGGITQSPKYLFRKEGQNVTLSCEQNLNHDAMYWYRQDPGQGLRLIYYSQIVNDFQKGDIAEGYSVSREKKESFPLTVTSAQKNPTAFYLCASSRSPPGYNQPQHFGDGTRLSIL.

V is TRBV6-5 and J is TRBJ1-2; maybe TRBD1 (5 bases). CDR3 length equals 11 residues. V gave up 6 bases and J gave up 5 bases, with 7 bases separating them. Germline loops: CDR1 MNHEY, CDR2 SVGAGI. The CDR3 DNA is TGTGCCAGCAGGGAGGGGTATGGCTACACCTTC. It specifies CASREGYGYTF.

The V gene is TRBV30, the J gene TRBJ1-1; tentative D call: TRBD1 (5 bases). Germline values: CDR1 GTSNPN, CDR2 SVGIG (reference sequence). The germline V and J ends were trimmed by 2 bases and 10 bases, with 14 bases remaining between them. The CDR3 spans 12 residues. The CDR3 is CAWSPPLGRAFF. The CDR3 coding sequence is TGTGCCTGGAGTCCCCCCCTGGGGCGAGCTTTCTTT.

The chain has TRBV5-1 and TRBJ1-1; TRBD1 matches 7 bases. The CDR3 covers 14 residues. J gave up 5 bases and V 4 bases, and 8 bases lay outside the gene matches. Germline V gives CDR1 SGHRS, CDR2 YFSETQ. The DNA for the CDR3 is TGCGCCAGCAGCCTGGGGACAGAACCAACTGAAGCTTTCTTT. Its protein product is CASSLGTEPTEAFF.

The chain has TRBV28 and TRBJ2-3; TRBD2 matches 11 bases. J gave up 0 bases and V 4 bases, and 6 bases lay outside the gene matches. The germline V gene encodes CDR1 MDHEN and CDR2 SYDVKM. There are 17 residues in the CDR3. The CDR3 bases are TGTGCCAGCAGTTATCGACTAGCGGGACCTAGCACAGATACGCAGTATTTT. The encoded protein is CASSYRLAGPSTDTQYF.

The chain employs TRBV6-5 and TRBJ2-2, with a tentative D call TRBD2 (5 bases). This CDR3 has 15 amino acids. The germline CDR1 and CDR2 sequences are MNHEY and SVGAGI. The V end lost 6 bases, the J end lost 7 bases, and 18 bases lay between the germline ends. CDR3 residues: CASSQDREFYGELFF. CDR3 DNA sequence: TGTGCCAGCAGCCAAGATCGGGAATTTTACGGGGAGCTGTTTTTT.

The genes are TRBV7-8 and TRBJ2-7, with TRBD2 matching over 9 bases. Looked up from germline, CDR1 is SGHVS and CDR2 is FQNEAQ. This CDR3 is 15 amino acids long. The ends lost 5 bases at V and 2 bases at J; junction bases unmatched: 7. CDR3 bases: TGTGCCAGCAGCCGGTTGGAGCGGGGGGCCTACGAGCAGTACTTC. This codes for CASSRLERGAYEQYF. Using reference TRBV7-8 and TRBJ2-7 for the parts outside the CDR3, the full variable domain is GAGVSQSPRYKVAKRGQDVALRCDPISGHVSLFWYQQALGQGPEFLTYFQNEAQLDKSGLPSDRFFAERPEGSVSTLKIQRTQQEDSAVYLCASSRLERGAYEQYFGPGTRLTVT.

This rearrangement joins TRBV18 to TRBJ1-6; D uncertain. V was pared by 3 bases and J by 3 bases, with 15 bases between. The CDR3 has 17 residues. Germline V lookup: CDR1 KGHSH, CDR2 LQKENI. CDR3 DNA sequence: TGTGCCAGCTCACCTCCCGGTCCGCTAAACTATAATTCACCCCTCCACTTT. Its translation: CASSPPGPLNYNSPLHF.

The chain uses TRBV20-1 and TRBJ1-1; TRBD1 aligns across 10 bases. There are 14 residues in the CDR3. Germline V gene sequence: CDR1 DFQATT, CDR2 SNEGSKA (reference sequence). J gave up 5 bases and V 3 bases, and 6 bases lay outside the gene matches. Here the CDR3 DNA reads TGCAGTGCTAGTTTGGGGACAGGGGCGACTGAAGCTTTCTTT. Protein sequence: CSASLGTGATEAFF.

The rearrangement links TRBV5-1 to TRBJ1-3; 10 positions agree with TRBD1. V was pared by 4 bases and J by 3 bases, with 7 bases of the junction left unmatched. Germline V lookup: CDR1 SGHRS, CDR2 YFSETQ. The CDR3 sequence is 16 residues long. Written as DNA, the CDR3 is TGCGCCAGCAGCCAACAGACAGGGGGCGATGGAAACACCATATATTTT. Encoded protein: CASSQQTGGDGNTIYF.

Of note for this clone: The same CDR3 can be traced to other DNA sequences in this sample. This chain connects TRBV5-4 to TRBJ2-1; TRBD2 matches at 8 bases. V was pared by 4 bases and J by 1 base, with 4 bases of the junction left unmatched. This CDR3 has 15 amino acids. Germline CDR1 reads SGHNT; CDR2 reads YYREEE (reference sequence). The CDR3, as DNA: TGTGCCAGCAGCCCTAGCGGGTCGTCCTACAATGAGCAGTTCTTC. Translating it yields CASSPSGSSYNEQFF.

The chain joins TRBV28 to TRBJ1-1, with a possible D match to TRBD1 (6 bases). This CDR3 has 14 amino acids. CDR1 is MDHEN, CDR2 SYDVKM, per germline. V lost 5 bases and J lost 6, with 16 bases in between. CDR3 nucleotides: TGTGCCAGCAGTGTGGGGGGGCGAGTCCCTGAAGCTTTCTTT. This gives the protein CASSVGGRVPEAFF.

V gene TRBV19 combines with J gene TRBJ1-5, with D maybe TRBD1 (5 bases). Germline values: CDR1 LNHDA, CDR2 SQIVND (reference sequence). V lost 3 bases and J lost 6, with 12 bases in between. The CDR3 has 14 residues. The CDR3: CASSIGGGGQPQHF. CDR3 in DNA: TGTGCCAGTAGTATCGGGGGTGGAGGTCAGCCCCAGCATTTT.